The 30 T cell receptor beta chains below come from one sample, sequenced in a study of blood T cell repertoires in COVID-19. Clones were sequenced by immunoSEQ multiplex PCR, and TCRdb holds only the in-frame ones, with some missing. The sample includes more than 150,000 clones, 83% of them seen just once. Material: peripheral blood. The receptors originated from a middle-aged woman with acute or convalescent COVID-19.

About this clone itself: At the DNA level, this CDR3 is encoded by other sequences in the same sample as well. This sequence joins TRBV10-3 and TRBJ1-6; D is unclear. Trimming removed 4 bases at V and 7 bases at J, with 8 bases between. This CDR3 spans 13 amino acids. Per germline, CDR1 ENHRY and CDR2 SYGVKD. The CDR3 here is CAISGTGNSPLHF. DNA for the CDR3: TGTGCCATCAGTGGGACTGGAAATTCACCCCTCCACTTT.

Written as DNA, the CDR3 is TGTGCCAGCAGCCAAACAGCAGAGTACCAAGAGACCCAGTACTTC. Translated: CASSQTAEYQETQYF. The V call is TRBV4-2, the J call TRBJ2-5; D not resolved. CDR1 and CDR2 from the germline V gene are LGHNA and YNFKEQ. CDR3 length: 15 amino acids. With 2 bases removed from V and 0 bases from J, the gap between germline ends came to 10 bases.

The chain has TRBV5-1 and TRBJ2-7, with 9 bases aligning to TRBD1. CDR3 length: 16 amino acids. Germline CDR1 reads SGHRS; CDR2 reads YFSETQ. V lost 4 bases and J lost 6; bases outside the gene matches: 14. The CDR3 reads CASSPGQPGTGSEQYF. For the CDR3, the DNA is TGCGCCAGCAGCCCTGGGCAGCCCGGGACAGGGAGCGAGCAGTACTTC.

The chain couples TRBV3-1 (or the pseudogene TRBV3-2) to TRBJ2-5, with 7 bases fitting TRBD2. This CDR3 has 14 amino acids. Germline trimming cut 0 bases from V and 5 bases from J; bases unmatched to any gene: 3. Germline values: CDR1 LGHDT, CDR2 YNNKEL (reference sequence). The CDR3 loop reads CASSQDKGGETQYF. The CDR3 region has the DNA TGTGCCAGCAGCCAAGACAAGGGAGGGGAGACCCAGTACTTC.

The table lists this clone with many counts. The rearrangement links TRBV30 to TRBJ1-1; D unclear. V lost 5 bases and J 1 base, leaving 17 bases between the germline ends. Germline values: CDR1 GTSNPN, CDR2 SVGIG (reference sequence). The CDR3 spans 15 residues. In nucleotides, the CDR3 is TGTGCCTGGCGGATGGGCAGGCGGGGGAACACTGAAGCTTTCTTT. It codes for CAWRMGRRGNTEAFF. Combining the CDR3 with reference TRBV30 and TRBJ1-1 gives the whole variable domain SQTIHQWPATLVQPVGSPLSLECTVEGTSNPNLYWYRQAAGRGLQLLFYSVGIGQISSEVPQNLSASRPQDRQFILSSKKLLLSDSGFYLCAWRMGRRGNTEAFFGQGTRLTVV.

The CDR3 nucleotides read TGTGCCAGCAGCTGGAGGCGGGGGGTTCATAATGAAAAACTGTTTTTT. Translation: CASSWRRGVHNEKLFF. The rearrangement uses TRBV27 and TRBJ1-4, with D possibly TRBD1 on 5 matching bases. Germline CDR1 reads MNHEY; CDR2 reads SMNVEV (reference sequence). The CDR3 is made up of 16 amino acids. The germline V and J ends were trimmed by 6 bases and 4 bases, with 18 bases remaining between them.

The chain couples TRBV5-1 to TRBJ2-3; D is perhaps TRBD1 (5 bases). Trimming cost V 1 base and J 5 bases, with 11 bases left between them. The CDR3 is 14 residues long. Germline V gene sequence: CDR1 SGHRS, CDR2 YFSETQ. CDR3 DNA: TGCGCCAGCAGCTTGCGGCAGGGTCAAGATACGCAGTATTTT. Translated: CASSLRQGQDTQYF.

The chain is built from TRBV24-1 and TRBJ1-2; D unclear. This CDR3 has 13 amino acids. Looked up from germline, CDR1 is KGHDR and CDR2 is SFDVKD. V was cut by 5 bases and J by 2 bases, with 8 bases left in between. The CDR3 nucleotides are TGTGCCACCAGTGCCTACGGGAACTATGGCTACACCTTC. Translating gives CATSAYGNYGYTF.

The J gene is TRBJ1-3, the V gene TRBV30; no definite D call. Trimming shortened V by 1 base and J by 2 bases, and 9 bases separated the two germline ends. The CDR3 is 14 residues long. Per germline, CDR1 GTSNPN and CDR2 SVGIG (reference sequence). The CDR3, as DNA: TGTGCCTGGAGTGGGCCCGGGACTGGAAACACCATATATTTT. As protein: CAWSGPGTGNTIYF.

V gene TRBV4-1 combines with J gene TRBJ1-5; the match to TRBD1 covers 8 bases. This CDR3 comprises 17 residues. CDR1 and CDR2 from the germline V gene are MGHRA and YSYEKL. Trimming removed 1 base from V and 3 bases from J; junction bases left unmatched: 8. The CDR3 region is CASSQGSGGLLNQPQHF. CDR3 DNA sequence: TGCGCCAGCAGCCAAGGTTCAGGGGGCCTTCTCAATCAGCCCCAGCATTTT.

V and J are TRBV28 and TRBJ2-7; a weak D match, TRBD1 (5 bases). The germline V and J ends were trimmed by 6 bases and 4 bases, with 19 bases remaining between them. Germline values: CDR1 MDHEN, CDR2 SYDVKM. CDR3 size: 15 residues. CDR3 coding DNA: TGTGCCAGCAGCGCCCGGAAAGGGGCACTTTACGAGCAGTACTTC. Encoded protein: CASSARKGALYEQYF.

This clone was picked up a small number of times. The chain uses TRBV25-1 and TRBJ2-1; D remains unclear. Looked up from germline, CDR1 is MGHDK and CDR2 is SYGVNS. The CDR3 runs to 11 residues. V dropped 0 bases and J dropped 10 bases, with 4 bases sitting between them. This CDR3 is CASSEYREQFF. The CDR3 DNA is TGTGCCAGCAGTGAATACAGAGAGCAGTTCTTC.

This CDR3 is CASSKAGLQETQYF. DNA for the CDR3: TGTGCCAGCAGCAAGGCAGGGCTTCAAGAGACCCAGTACTTC. The gene calls are TRBV7-2 and TRBJ2-5; possible D gene TRBD1, 5 bases. The V gene lost 5 bases and the J gene lost 2 bases, with 12 bases spanning the gap. Per germline, CDR1 SGHTA and CDR2 FQGNSA. There are 14 residues in the CDR3. The entire variable domain, with the rest obtained from reference TRBV7-2 and TRBJ2-5, is as follows: GAGVSQSPSNKVTEKGKDVELRCDPISGHTALYWYRQSLGQGLEFLIYFQGNSAPDKSGLPSDRFSAERTGGSVSTLTIQRTQQEDSAVYLCASSKAGLQETQYFGPGTRLLVL.

This clone was detected only once. The J gene is TRBJ1-3, the V gene TRBV5-4; possibly TRBD1 for D (5 bases). V gave up 3 bases and J gave up 0 bases, with 7 bases separating them. Per the germline V gene, CDR1 is SGHNT and CDR2 is YYREEE (reference sequence). The CDR3 is made up of 14 amino acids. The CDR3 DNA is TGTGCCAGCAGCTCGGGGGTCTCTGGAAACACCATATATTTT. This gives the protein CASSSGVSGNTIYF.

J is TRBJ2-2 and V is TRBV19; 8 bases align to TRBD1. The V and J ends lost 3 bases and 7 bases, in that order; junction bases with no gene match: 7. The CDR3 is made up of 15 amino acids. CDR1 and CDR2 (germline): LNHDA, SQIVND (reference sequence). CDR3 sequence: CASSIAGGAGGELFF. The DNA of the CDR3 is TGTGCCAGTAGTATTGCAGGGGGCGCAGGCGGGGAGCTGTTTTTT.

V usage is TRBV27 and J usage is TRBJ1-2, with D uncertain. Germline assignment: CDR1 MNHEY and CDR2 SMNVEV (reference sequence). The CDR3 totals 14 residues. The V gene lost 6 bases and the J gene lost 0 bases, with 11 bases spanning the gap. CDR3 residues: CASRRAGSNYGYTF. Written as DNA, the CDR3 is TGTGCCAGCAGACGCGCAGGTTCTAACTATGGCTACACCTTC.

This chain links TRBV5-4 with TRBJ2-5; D is possibly TRBD1 (6 bases). Germline CDR1 reads SGHNT; CDR2 reads YYREEE (reference sequence). V lost 5 bases and J 5 bases, leaving 13 bases between the germline ends. This CDR3 region has 13 residues. The CDR3 sequence: CASRPYRAETQYF. The CDR3 bases are TGTGCCAGCAGGCCTTACAGGGCTGAGACCCAGTACTTC.

The chain combines TRBV12-3 or TRBV12-4 with TRBJ1-1; D unclear. V was trimmed by 3 bases and J by 4 bases, leaving 9 bases between them. This CDR3 contains 13 residues. CDR3 DNA: TGTGCCAGCAGTTTCGGGGTCGGCACTGAAGCTTTCTTT. It translates to CASSFGVGTEAFF.

J is TRBJ1-1 and V is TRBV6-5; the D is unclear. The V gene's germline CDR1 is MNHEY and CDR2 SVGAGI. V gave up 6 bases and J gave up 0 bases, with 14 bases separating them. The CDR3 loop spans 15 amino acids. The CDR3 loop reads CASRRAPGVNTEAFF. The CDR3, as DNA: TGTGCCAGCAGGAGGGCCCCGGGAGTGAACACTGAAGCTTTCTTT.

V usage is TRBV27 and J usage is TRBJ2-5, with 10 nucleotides matching TRBD2. CDR1 MNHEY and CDR2 SMNVEV come from the germline V gene (reference sequence). After removal of 6 bases from V and 1 base from J, the junction contained 11 bases not matched to a gene. The CDR3 is 17 amino acids. CDR3 protein: CASSLSAASGSQETQYF. The CDR3 bases are TGTGCCAGCAGCCTTAGTGCGGCTAGCGGGAGCCAAGAGACCCAGTACTTC.

The rearrangement joins TRBV7-8 to TRBJ2-2; 7 bases are shared with TRBD1. The CDR3 length is 19 residues. J lost 0 bases, V lost 1 base, and 11 bases had no gene match. Germline CDR1 is SGHVS and CDR2 is FQNEAQ. Here the CDR3 reads CASSLVYRGLRANTGELFF. The CDR3 DNA sequence: TGTGCCAGCAGCTTAGTCTATAGGGGGCTCCGGGCGAACACCGGGGAGCTGTTTTTT.

This chain joins TRBV3-1 (or the pseudogene TRBV3-2) and TRBJ1-1; TRBD1 agrees at 8 bases. The CDR3 consists of 14 residues. Germline assignment: CDR1 LGHDT and CDR2 YNNKEL (reference sequence). J was trimmed by 4 bases and V by 2 bases; bases with no gene match: 3. The CDR3 region has the DNA TGTGCCAGCAGCCAAACAGGGGGTCGCACTGAAGCTTTCTTT. It specifies CASSQTGGRTEAFF.

This clone has just one count. J is TRBJ1-1 and V is TRBV25-1; D might be TRBD1 (5 bases). This CDR3 has 18 residues. Trimming left V 1 base short and J 1 base short, with 19 bases between. CDR1 is MGHDK, CDR2 SYGVNS, per germline. This CDR3 reads CASSELGGVGFKNTEAFF. CDR3 coding DNA: TGTGCCAGCAGTGAATTAGGAGGGGTGGGGTTTAAGAACACTGAAGCTTTCTTT.

The CDR3 loop is CASSLDSYPQYF. CDR3 DNA sequence: TGTGCCAGCAGCTTAGACAGTTACCCGCAGTATTTT. The chain links TRBV11-2 to TRBJ2-3; D is unresolved. There are 12 residues in the CDR3. Germline CDR1 SGHAT, CDR2 FQNNGV. Trimming cost V 0 bases and J 10 bases, with 8 bases left between them.

The chain links TRBV27 to TRBJ1-4; D is ambiguous. Germline CDR1 and CDR2: MNHEY and SMNVEV (reference sequence). Trimming shortened V by 7 bases and J by 3 bases, and 24 bases separated the two germline ends. The CDR3 spans 18 residues. The CDR3 sequence: CASKWAGRAGSANEKLFF. In DNA, the CDR3 is TGTGCCAGCAAATGGGCGGGAAGGGCGGGCAGTGCTAATGAAAAACTGTTTTTT.

The chain carries TRBV29-1 and TRBJ1-1, with a possible D match to TRBD1 (6 bases). Germline V gene sequence: CDR1 SQVTM, CDR2 ANQGSEA. The CDR3 covers 13 residues. Trimming removed 6 bases from V and 4 bases from J, with 15 bases in between. The CDR3 sequence is CSVVTGFATEAFF. CDR3 DNA: TGCAGCGTAGTTACAGGGTTTGCCACTGAAGCTTTCTTT.

This chain uses TRBV27 with TRBJ1-5; D is perhaps TRBD1 (5 bases). Trimming stripped 1 base from V and 0 bases from J, with 13 bases between. This CDR3 contains 17 residues. In germline, CDR1 is MNHEY, CDR2 SMNVEV (reference sequence). CDR3 amino acids: CASSLWGGTDSNQPQHF. The CDR3 DNA sequence: TGTGCCAGCAGTTTATGGGGCGGGACGGATAGCAATCAGCCCCAGCATTTT.

The CDR3 DNA reads as TGTGCCAGCAGTGAGACAGGGAATCAGCCCCAGCATTTT. Its protein is CASSETGNQPQHF. V usage is TRBV25-1 and J usage is TRBJ1-5, with 7 bases fitting TRBD1. V shed 3 bases and J 4 bases; nucleotides not matched to a gene: 0. CDR3 size: 13 residues. Per the germline V gene, CDR1 is MGHDK and CDR2 is SYGVNS.

This chain links TRBV6-5 with TRBJ1-4, with D uncertain. The CDR3 spans 16 residues. V shed 0 bases and J shed 5 bases, with 13 bases lying between them. Germline assignment: CDR1 MNHEY and CDR2 SVGAGI. The DNA for the CDR3 is TGTGCCAGCAGTTACTCGTCGACTGCCTTCAATGAAAAACTGTTTTTT. As protein: CASSYSSTAFNEKLFF.

Turning to this clone: The same CDR3 also results from other DNA sequences found in this sample. The rearrangement links TRBV2 to TRBJ2-1; maybe TRBD1 (5 bases). The V and J ends lost 8 bases and 0 bases respectively, with 8 bases between them. CDR1 is SNHLY, CDR2 FYNNEI, per germline. The CDR3 has 13 residues. The CDR3 loop reads CASRQNSYNEQFF. CDR3 DNA: TGTGCCAGCCGACAGAACTCCTACAATGAGCAGTTCTTC.